A selection of T cell receptor beta chains follows, all from one sample in a study of T-cell reconstitution after alpha-beta-depleted transplantation in children. One entry per CDR3 protein, called by TCRdb with MiXCR from the PCR reads. This table holds roughly 50,000 distinct CDR3 sequences, roughly 45% found once. The sample here was PBMCs, mostly from graft donor cells, taken 360 days after TCRalphabeta/CD19-depleted stem cell transplant. The receptors derive from a male patient between 10 and 17 years old who had a stem cell transplant for acute lymphoblastic leukemia, so the T cells may come from the graft donor. CDR3s leave out the opening cysteine and the closing phenylalanine or tryptophan. The order of the fields is clone size, V gene, CDR3 protein. The listing skips clone size in some rows; elsewhere it reads once, few, many or a size class.

clone_size: -
v_call: TRBV3-1
cdr3_aa: ASSQQGAETQY

clone_size: few
v_call: TRBV3-1
cdr3_aa: ASSQDWAEPRGGYT

clone_size: -
v_call: TRBV28
cdr3_aa: ASRANRGGGSGANVLT

clone_size: few
v_call: TRBV4-3
cdr3_aa: ASSQDSPADTQY

clone_size: -
v_call: TRBV28
cdr3_aa: ASSTPGRMNTEAF

clone_size: -
v_call: TRBV4-2
cdr3_aa: ASSQAWGQPRSSYEQY

clone_size: few
v_call: TRBV4-3
cdr3_aa: ASSQHRNTNTGELF

clone_size: few
v_call: TRBV12-3/TRBV12-4
cdr3_aa: ASRNRQGQYNEQF

clone_size: -
v_call: TRBV2
cdr3_aa: ASSRMGWLMNTEAF

clone_size: -
v_call: TRBV29-1
cdr3_aa: SVDLAESSYNEQF

clone_size: -
v_call: TRBV4-1
cdr3_aa: ASSLGLAGSLEQF

clone_size: -
v_call: TRBV27
cdr3_aa: ASSFYSGQNQPQH

clone_size: -
v_call: TRBV7-8
cdr3_aa: ASSPYLGPYTDTQY

clone_size: -
v_call: TRBV27
cdr3_aa: ASSSLGRQGARMKTQY

clone_size: -
v_call: TRBV10-3
cdr3_aa: AISESNEQF

clone_size: few
v_call: TRBV12-3/TRBV12-4
cdr3_aa: ASSSRGNNQPQH

clone_size: -
v_call: TRBV24-1
cdr3_aa: ATSDRVAEQF

clone_size: -
v_call: TRBV4-2
cdr3_aa: ASSQDLWVSNTEAF

clone_size: -
v_call: TRBV20-1
cdr3_aa: SARVAGGKPYNEQF

clone_size: -
v_call: TRBV9
cdr3_aa: ASSVNHSGNEQF

clone_size: few
v_call: TRBV5-1
cdr3_aa: ASSFGGLVGYNEQF

clone_size: -
v_call: TRBV20-1
cdr3_aa: SAMSGDKTYEQY

clone_size: -
v_call: TRBV28
cdr3_aa: ASSLVSEQY

clone_size: -
v_call: TRBV29-1
cdr3_aa: SVSAGTRNNEQF

clone_size: -
v_call: TRBV19
cdr3_aa: ASNPLGLAGMDEQF

clone_size: -
v_call: TRBV7-3
cdr3_aa: ATHGAGAPYNEQF

clone_size: -
v_call: TRBV27
cdr3_aa: ASSPASRGSNYGYT

clone_size: few
v_call: TRBV4-3
cdr3_aa: ASSPFGGGEGIGEQF

clone_size: -
v_call: TRBV4-1
cdr3_aa: ASSQDTGGRALGEQY

clone_size: -
v_call: TRBV15
cdr3_aa: ATSRAGLAGGEQF

clone_size: -
v_call: TRBV7-6
cdr3_aa: ASVRPNSYEQY

clone_size: -
v_call: TRBV15
cdr3_aa: ATSLALQETQY

clone_size: -
v_call: TRBV7-3
cdr3_aa: ASSLRREVRQEQF

clone_size: few
v_call: TRBV28
cdr3_aa: ASIWGEFGNQPQH

clone_size: many
v_call: TRBV5-6
cdr3_aa: ASSPGNSPLH

clone_size: few
v_call: TRBV6-2/TRBV6-3
cdr3_aa: ASSYWTSGYYNEQF

clone_size: -
v_call: TRBV6-2/TRBV6-3
cdr3_aa: ASSRDRREDRSYEQY

clone_size: -
v_call: TRBV18
cdr3_aa: ASSPPGTGNQPQH

clone_size: -
v_call: TRBV28
cdr3_aa: ASSWDSNYNEQF

clone_size: -
v_call: TRBV18
cdr3_aa: ASSPQGVAQETQY

clone_size: many
v_call: TRBV10-3
cdr3_aa: AILIDYEQY

clone_size: -
v_call: TRBV5-1
cdr3_aa: ASSLAPGAVSSYEQY

clone_size: -
v_call: TRBV20-1
cdr3_aa: SARAPLAGASTDTQY

clone_size: -
v_call: TRBV6-2/TRBV6-3
cdr3_aa: ASSYESGGFSGANVLT

clone_size: -
v_call: TRBV27
cdr3_aa: ASSSLDESQETQY

clone_size: -
v_call: TRBV7-9
cdr3_aa: ASSLRPRMADTQY

clone_size: few
v_call: TRBV10-3
cdr3_aa: AISESAWGTGELF

clone_size: -
v_call: TRBV2
cdr3_aa: ASSDLSPRETQY

clone_size: -
v_call: TRBV4-2
cdr3_aa: ASSQDRLAAYEQY

clone_size: -
v_call: TRBV5-1
cdr3_aa: ASSLLAVLSYNEQF

clone_size: -
v_call: TRBV4-1
cdr3_aa: ASSGEPYNEQF

clone_size: -
v_call: TRBV6-2/TRBV6-3
cdr3_aa: ASSYSALAGNEQY

clone_size: -
v_call: TRBV7-9
cdr3_aa: ASSSIHIADEKLF

clone_size: -
v_call: TRBV10-3
cdr3_aa: AISESISSYEQY

clone_size: few
v_call: TRBV12-3/TRBV12-4
cdr3_aa: ASSKDRGTGELF